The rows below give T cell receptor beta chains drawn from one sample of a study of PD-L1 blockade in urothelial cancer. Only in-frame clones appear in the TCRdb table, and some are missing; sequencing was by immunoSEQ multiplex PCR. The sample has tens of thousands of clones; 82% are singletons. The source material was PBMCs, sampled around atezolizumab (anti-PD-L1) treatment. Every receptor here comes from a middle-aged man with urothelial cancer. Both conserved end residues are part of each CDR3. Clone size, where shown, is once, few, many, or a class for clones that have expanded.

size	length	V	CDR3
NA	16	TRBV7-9	CASSRGLQSVLNTQYF
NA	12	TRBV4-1	CASSQDQDTQYF
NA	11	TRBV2	CASSDSSIQYF
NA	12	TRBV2	CASSLDRGEAFF
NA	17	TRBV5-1	CASSRGSKSGREHEQYF
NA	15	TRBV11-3	CASSLDTEPYNEQFF
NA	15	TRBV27	CASRPTGTIHNEQFF
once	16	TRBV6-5	CASSYSGPDSGDTQYF
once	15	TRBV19	CASRFSREGVAEQYF
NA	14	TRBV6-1	CASSSDGQAYEQYF
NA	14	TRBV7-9	CASRHILSNYGYTF
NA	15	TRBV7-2	CASSLVGTGIQPQHF
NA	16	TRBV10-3	CALRGASGSGGDTQYF
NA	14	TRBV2	CASSDIITSWAAFF
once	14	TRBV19	CASSSSGGADTQYF
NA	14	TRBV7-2	CASSPEGVYNEQFF
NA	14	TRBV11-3	CASSAGGRTDTQYF
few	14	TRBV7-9	CASSLPEGGPEAFF
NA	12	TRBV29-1	CSSSGGYNEQFF
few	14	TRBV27	CASSSAGMNTEAFF
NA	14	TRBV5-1	CASSPLNTYNEQFF
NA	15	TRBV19	CASGVSAGDVYGYTF
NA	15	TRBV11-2	CASSWGSGSTDTQYF
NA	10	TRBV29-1	CSAAGNEQFF
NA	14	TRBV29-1	CSVEKGIMNTEAFF
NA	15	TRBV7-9	CASSTPPTSTDTQYF
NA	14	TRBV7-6	CASSPAGTINEQFF
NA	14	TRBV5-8	CASRPLRHNYGYTF
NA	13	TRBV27	CASSPGYTYEQYF
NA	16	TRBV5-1	CASSLGHSSGANVLTF
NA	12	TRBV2	CASRHASGMPIF